The 20 T cell receptor beta chains below were found in one sample sequenced in a study of PD-L1 blockade in urothelial cancer. Assay used: immunoSEQ multiplex PCR; TCRdb lists only in-frame clones, some missing. The sample lists about 74,000 clones, roughly 84% occurring once. Sequenced here: PBMCs, sampled around atezolizumab (anti-PD-L1) treatment. Receptors were obtained from a man aged 70 or older with urothelial cancer.

Notes on this clone: The junction departs from the called germline gene at one end, perhaps through a read error. V usage is TRBV11-2 and J usage is TRBJ2-1; D gene ambiguous. Per the germline V gene, CDR1 is SGHAT and CDR2 is FQNNGV. The CDR3 extends over 13 amino acids. CDR3 sequence (DNA): TGTGCCAGCAGCTTAGATCAACCCCTCGCTAGAGTCTTC. Protein sequence: CASSLDQPLARVF.

V usage is TRBV28 and J usage is TRBJ1-2, with TRBD1 matching over 7 bases. With 6 bases clipped from V and 5 bases from J, the junction kept 6 bases outside the gene matches. The CDR3 has 13 residues. CDR1 and CDR2 (germline): MDHEN, SYDVKM. DNA for the CDR3: TGTGCCAGCAGGTCGGGACAGCAGTATGGCTACACCTTC. Residues: CASRSGQQYGYTF.

This chain connects TRBV29-1 to TRBJ2-7; 9 bases fit TRBD1. In germline, CDR1 is SQVTM, CDR2 ANQGSEA. V shed 7 bases, J shed 7 bases, and the junction held 11 bases outside the gene matches. CDR3 length equals 13 residues. The CDR3, as DNA: TGCAGCGCCGAAGGAACAGGGGGCGCTGAGCAGTACTTC. Protein product: CSAEGTGGAEQYF.

The J gene is TRBJ2-7, the V gene TRBV11-2; possibly TRBD2 for D (5 bases). Germline V gives CDR1 SGHAT, CDR2 FQNNGV. The germline V and J ends were trimmed by 1 base and 5 bases, with 9 bases remaining between them. The CDR3 contains 13 residues. The CDR3 region has the DNA TGTGCCAGCAGCTTAGTAGGGCGGGACGAGCAGTACTTC. Translated: CASSLVGRDEQYF.

This sequence joins TRBV13 and TRBJ2-5; D perhaps matches TRBD1 (6 bases). The CDR3 covers 17 residues. CDR1 and CDR2 from the germline V gene are PRHDT and FYEKMQ (reference sequence). The germline V and J ends were trimmed by 3 bases and 1 base, with 18 bases remaining between them. CDR3 coding DNA: TGTGCCAGCAGCTTTGGGGGCATCGGACAGATCCAAGAGACCCAGTACTTC. This sequence encodes CASSFGGIGQIQETQYF. Supplemented by reference TRBV13 and TRBJ2-5, the full variable domain reads AAGVIQSPRHLIKEKRETATLKCYPIPRHDTVYWYQQGPGQDPQFLISFYEKMQSDKGSIPDRFSAQQFSDYHSELNMSSLELGDSALYFCASSFGGIGQIQETQYFGPGTRLLVL.

This sequence joins TRBV2 and TRBJ2-7, with D unclear. The ends were cut back, 0 bases at V and 2 bases at J, with 11 bases in the middle. Germline V gene data show CDR1 as SNHLY and CDR2 as FYNNEI. The CDR3 totals 15 residues. Here the CDR3 reads CASSEAPGSPYEQYF. CDR3 in DNA: TGTGCCAGCAGTGAAGCGCCAGGATCCCCCTACGAGCAGTACTTC.

The rearrangement joins TRBV11-1 to TRBJ2-7; D possibly corresponds to TRBD1 (6 bases). The germline gives CDR1 SGHAT, CDR2 FQDESV (reference sequence). This CDR3 spans 17 amino acids. V gave up 1 base and J gave up 2 bases, with 18 bases separating them. The CDR3: CASSLGGHRSLPYEQYF. The CDR3 nucleotides are TGTGCCAGCAGCTTAGGGGGGCACAGAAGTCTCCCCTACGAGCAGTACTTC.

The V gene is TRBV6-1, the J gene TRBJ1-2; TRBD1 might be the D (6 bases). Between the trimmed V and J ends, which lost 4 bases and 6 bases, there was a span of 12 bases. The CDR3 covers 13 residues. Germline V gives CDR1 MNHNS, CDR2 SASEGT. The CDR3 DNA follows: TGTGCCAGCAGTGTTAACAGGGTGGATGGCTACACCTTC. Encoded protein: CASSVNRVDGYTF.

This chain uses TRBV6-1 with TRBJ2-1; 8 nucleotides agree with TRBD1. The CDR3 consists of 15 residues. Germline V CDR1 and CDR2: MNHNS, SASEGT. V lost 6 bases and J lost 7; bases outside the gene matches: 11. CDR3: CASRETGVRGNEQFF. CDR3 DNA sequence: TGTGCCAGCAGGGAGACAGGGGTCAGGGGTAATGAGCAGTTCTTC.

V and J are TRBV28 and TRBJ1-3, with D unresolved. Germline CDR1 and CDR2: MDHEN and SYDVKM. CDR3 size: 13 residues. With 2 bases removed from V and 3 bases from J, the gap between germline ends came to 5 bases. The CDR3 DNA sequence: TGTGCCAGCAGTTTACGGGATGGAAACACCATATATTTT. Translation: CASSLRDGNTIYF.

The genes are TRBV6-5 and TRBJ2-7; the D gene is possibly TRBD1 (6 bases). The CDR3 contains 14 residues. Trimming stripped 6 bases from V and 2 bases from J, with 14 bases between. The germline V gene encodes CDR1 MNHEY and CDR2 SVGAGI. In DNA form, the CDR3 reads TGTGCCAGCAGGAGACAGACAGGCACCTACGAGCAGTACTTC. This encodes CASRRQTGTYEQYF.

This clone was seen more than once but under ten times. Here the CDR3 DNA reads TGTGCCAGCAGCTTAGACAGAGCGGGGGGGGCAGATACGCAGTATTTT. It translates to CASSLDRAGGADTQYF. The chain joins TRBV7-2 to TRBJ2-3; 10 bases match TRBD2. Unmatched junction bases numbered 5, after V lost 1 base and J lost 4 bases. CDR1 SGHTA and CDR2 FQGNSA come from the germline V gene. This CDR3 has 16 amino acids.

The chain combines TRBV7-8 with TRBJ1-2, with TRBD1 matching over 9 bases. The CDR3 totals 17 residues. Trimming at V came to 3 bases and at J to 2 bases, leaving 10 bases not matched to a gene. The germline CDR1 and CDR2 sequences are SGHVS and FQNEAQ. For the CDR3, the DNA is TGTGCCAGCAGCTTGGGGACAGGGCCAAAGATAAACTATGGCTACACCTTC. Its translation: CASSLGTGPKINYGYTF.

The genes are TRBV7-3 and TRBJ1-3; D unresolved. The CDR3 is 17 residues long. CDR1 and CDR2 (germline): SGHTA, FQGTGA. V lost 1 base to trimming and J lost 0 bases, with 13 bases between them. CDR3 coding DNA: TGTGCCAGCAGCTTAATAGGCCGGGTGACCTCTGGAAACACCATATATTTT. It is translated as CASSLIGRVTSGNTIYF.

The chain employs TRBV2 and TRBJ2-2; 12 bases match TRBD2. J gave up 4 bases and V 2 bases, and 8 bases lay outside the gene matches. Germline lookup yields CDR1 SNHLY and CDR2 FYNNEI. The CDR3 spans 18 residues. CDR3 protein: CASSELPSGGGGTGELFF. CDR3 DNA: TGTGCCAGCAGTGAATTGCCTAGCGGGGGGGGTGGCACCGGGGAGCTGTTTTTT.

The gene calls are TRBV2 and TRBJ2-5, with a weak D call TRBD1 (6 bases). The CDR3 has 15 residues. Germline V gene lookup returns CDR1 SNHLY and CDR2 FYNNEI. V lost 5 bases, J lost 2 bases, and 15 bases lay in between. CDR3 loop: CASSFDRPGQETQYF. The CDR3 DNA is TGTGCCAGCAGTTTCGACAGGCCGGGGCAAGAGACCCAGTACTTC.

CDR3 in DNA: TGTGCCAGCAGTTTTAATTATGGCTACACCTTC. Translation gives CASSFNYGYTF. The chain recombines TRBV28 with TRBJ1-2; the D is unclear. CDR3 size: 11 residues. Between the trimmed V and J ends, which lost 3 bases and 5 bases, there was a span of 4 bases. The germline gives CDR1 MDHEN, CDR2 SYDVKM.

The rearrangement uses TRBV6-5 and TRBJ2-7; no definite D call. This CDR3 has 15 residues. Trimming took 6 bases from V and 6 from J, leaving 21 bases between them. Germline loops: CDR1 MNHEY, CDR2 SVGAGI. The CDR3 loop reads CASSFSDRGAGEQYF. CDR3 DNA sequence: TGTGCCAGCAGCTTCTCAGACCGAGGCGCCGGCGAGCAGTACTTC.

This rearrangement joins TRBV2 to TRBJ1-5, with TRBD1 matching 7 bases. The CDR3 consists of 12 residues. J lost 5 bases, V lost 8 bases, and 3 bases had no gene match. Germline CDR1 reads SNHLY; CDR2 reads FYNNEI. The CDR3 here is CASAGQDQPQHF. CDR3 coding DNA: TGTGCCAGCGCAGGACAGGATCAGCCCCAGCATTTT. Looking up the rest from reference TRBV2 and TRBJ1-5 gives the full variable domain: EPEVTQTPSHQVTQMGQEVILRCVPISNHLYFYWYRQILGQKVEFLVSFYNNEISEKSEIFDDQFSVERPDGSNFTLKIRSTKLEDSAMYFCASAGQDQPQHFGDGTRLSIL.

The CDR3 nucleotides are TGTGCCAGCTCACCTATCACAGGGGTTCAAGAGACCCAGTACTTC. Translating it yields CASSPITGVQETQYF. The chain carries TRBV18 and TRBJ2-5; 7 positions match TRBD1. Looked up from germline, CDR1 is KGHSH and CDR2 is LQKENI. The V gene end was trimmed by 3 bases and the J gene end by 2 bases; junction bases not matched to a gene: 6. The CDR3 spans 15 residues.